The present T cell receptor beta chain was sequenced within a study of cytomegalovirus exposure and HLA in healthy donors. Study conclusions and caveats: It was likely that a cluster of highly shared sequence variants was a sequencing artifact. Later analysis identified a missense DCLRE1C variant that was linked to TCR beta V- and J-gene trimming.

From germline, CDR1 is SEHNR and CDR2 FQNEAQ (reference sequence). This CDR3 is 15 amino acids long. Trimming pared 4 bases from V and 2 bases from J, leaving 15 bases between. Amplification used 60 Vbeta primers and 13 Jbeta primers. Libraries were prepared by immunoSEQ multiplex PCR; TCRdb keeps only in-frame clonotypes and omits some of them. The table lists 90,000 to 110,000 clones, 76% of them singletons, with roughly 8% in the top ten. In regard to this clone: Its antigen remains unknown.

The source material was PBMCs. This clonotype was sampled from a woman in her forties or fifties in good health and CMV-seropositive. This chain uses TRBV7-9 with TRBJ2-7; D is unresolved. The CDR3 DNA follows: TGTGCCAGCAGCTCCTCCGGCCGAGGTACCTACGAGCAGTACTTC. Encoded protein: CASSSSGRGTYEQYF.